A single sample gave rise to the 9 T cell receptor beta chains below, sequenced in a study of blood T cells in healthy people across ages. A sample-barcoded 5' primer and a J-beta primer mix were used in a second PCR of about 7 to 12 cycles. TCRdb reanalysed the 5' RACE reads using MiXCR and keeps one entry per CDR3 protein. The sample lists about 940,000 distinct CDR3 sequences, about 44% occurring once. Input material: blood. Every receptor here comes from a man younger than 45 in good health.

The V gene is TRBV4-1, the J gene TRBJ1-4; 8 bases match TRBD1. In germline, CDR1 is MGHRA, CDR2 YSYEKL. The CDR3 runs to 15 residues. V was pared by 3 bases and J by 8 bases, with 8 bases of the junction left unmatched. The CDR3 region has the DNA TGCGCCAGCAGCCATGGCGGACAGGGAGGGGAAAAACTGTTTTTT. Translated: CASSHGGQGGEKLFF.

The chain joins TRBV20-1 to TRBJ1-6, with D possibly TRBD1 on 6 matching bases. CDR1 and CDR2 from the germline V gene are DFQATT and SNEGSKA (reference sequence). This CDR3 has 14 amino acids. Trimming cost V 6 bases and J 3 bases, with 12 bases left between them. CDR3 sequence: CSAVQGDYNSPLHF. CDR3 DNA: TGCAGTGCGGTACAGGGTGACTATAATTCACCCCTCCACTTT.

This sequence joins TRBV20-1 and TRBJ2-4; tentatively, D is TRBD1 (6 bases). TRBJ2-7 explains the end of the DNA better; the J call may be wrong. The CDR3 contains 12 residues. Germline-derived CDR1 and CDR2 are DFQATT and SNEGSKA (reference sequence). The CDR3, as DNA: TGCAGTGCTAGGGTACAGGGTGGCGAGCAGTACTTC. This encodes CSARVQGGEQYF.

This chain connects TRBV14 to TRBJ2-3; D unclear. V gave up 1 base and J gave up 3 bases, with 17 bases separating them. The CDR3 is 17 residues long. In germline, CDR1 is SGHDN, CDR2 FVKESK. The CDR3: CASSQALGWFSTDTQYF. The CDR3 region has the DNA TGTGCCAGCAGCCAAGCTTTAGGGTGGTTCAGTACAGATACGCAGTATTTT. Supplemented by reference TRBV14 and TRBJ2-3, the full variable domain reads EAGVTQFPSHSVIEKGQTVTLRCDPISGHDNLYWYRRVMGKEIKFLLHFVKESKQDESGMPNNRFLAERTGGTYSTLKVQPAELEDSGVYFCASSQALGWFSTDTQYFGPGTRLTVL.

V gene TRBV7-8 combines with J gene TRBJ2-1; 11 bases fit TRBD2. The closer fit of TRBJ2-7 to the DNA end suggests the J call may be wrong. The CDR3 length is 18 residues. Germline-derived CDR1 and CDR2 are SGHVS and FQNEAQ. CDR3 residues: CASSPPSGGPSSYNEQYF. The CDR3, as DNA: TGTGCCAGCAGCCCCCCTAGCGGGGGGCCCAGCTCCTACAATGAGCAGTACTTC.

The CDR3 DNA is TGCGCCAGCAGCCAAGAGGGGGGACAAGGGTTCCAAGGCGAAAAACTGTTTTTT. This sequence encodes CASSQEGGQGFQGEKLFF. V is TRBV4-1 and J is TRBJ1-4; maybe TRBD1 (6 bases). This CDR3 spans 18 amino acids. V was pared by 0 bases and J by 8 bases, with 22 bases between. Germline V gene lookup returns CDR1 MGHRA and CDR2 YSYEKL.

The chain combines TRBV12-3 or TRBV12-4 with TRBJ2-3; 10 bases fit TRBD1. The length of the CDR3 is 15 residues. Losses at the gene ends were 5 bases for V and 9 bases for J; bases not matched to a gene: 11. CDR3 sequence reads: CASSPQRDRGSTQYF. The CDR3 nucleotides are TGTGCCAGCAGTCCCCAGAGGGACAGGGGTAGCACGCAGTATTTT.

The chain uses TRBV30 and TRBJ1-5, with 8 nucleotides matching TRBD1. The length of the CDR3 is 13 residues. The J segment lost 6 bases and the V segment lost 8 bases, leaving 9 bases of the junction unmatched. Germline CDR1 GTSNPN, CDR2 SVGIG (reference sequence). The CDR3 loop reads CARSGGDGQPQHF. Written as DNA, the CDR3 is TGTGCCCGGTCAGGGGGCGACGGTCAGCCCCAGCATTTT.

This clonotype was seen a handful of times. The chain links TRBV6-5 to TRBJ1-1, with D tentatively TRBD1 (5 bases). There are 16 residues in the CDR3. CDR1 is MNHEY, CDR2 SVGAGI, per germline. V lost 0 bases and J 1 base, leaving 12 bases between the germline ends. This chain's CDR3 is CASSYSARAGNTEAFF. CDR3 in DNA: TGTGCCAGCAGTTACTCGGCCAGGGCAGGGAACACTGAAGCTTTCTTT.